The source of this T cell receptor (beta chain) is a study of early T cells in non-severe SARS-CoV-2 infection. Trimming removed 4 bases from V and 7 bases from J; junction bases left unmatched: 3. CDR1 is LGHDT and CDR2 is YNNKEL in the germline V gene (reference sequence). This CDR3 region has 12 residues. TCRdb reanalysed the 5' RACE reads using MiXCR and keeps one entry per CDR3 protein. The data hold around 50,000 distinct CDR3 sequences, with 9.5% to 15% observed a single time. The V gene is TRBV3-1, the J gene TRBJ1-1; TRBD1 matches at 7 bases. The sequencing input was whole blood. This clonotype originated in an adult who was a healthcare worker with PCR-confirmed SARS-CoV-2 infection or an uninfected control (not recorded which). For the CDR3, the DNA is TGTGCCAGCAGCCTGGGGACAGATGAAGCTTTCTTT. It encodes CASSLGTDEAFF.